The present entry profiles one TCR beta chain with its context. Its antigen is as yet unknown. Amplification used 60 Vbeta primers and 13 Jbeta primers. The table came from immunoSEQ multiplex PCR; TCRdb's copy has only in-frame clones and leaves some out. The table has some 48,000 clones, roughly 75% seen once. This sample is part of a study of cytomegalovirus exposure and HLA in healthy donors. As for the study in general: The Caucasian-associated ancestry cluster contained around four fifths of the approximately 390 genotyped donors. The study, taken as a whole, reports: Accurate prediction of most subjects' HLA-A and HLA-B alleles from TCR beta sequences was reported. Most sequenced TCRs were rare (though some public TCRs occurred in many donors).

Germline CDR1 reads SGHVS; CDR2 reads FQNEAQ. V dropped 5 bases and J dropped 6; count of bases not matched to a gene: 16. The CDR3 spans 17 residues. The specimen sequenced was PBMCs. The receptor was isolated from a man aged 30-40 years in good health and CMV-seropositive. V and J are TRBV7-8 and TRBJ1-2; 9 bases align to TRBD1. The CDR3 bases are TGTGCCAGCAGCCCAATAGGGGGACAGGGAGAGCGGGATGGCTACACCTTC. Translating gives CASSPIGGQGERDGYTF.